This entry features one T cell receptor (beta chain) sequence. This record belongs to a study of blood T cell repertoires in COVID-19. TCRdb's table, derived via immunoSEQ multiplex PCR, lists solely in-frame clones and lacks some. The sample shows 19,000 or so clones, 82% of them seen only once. The CDR3 length is 17 residues. Sequencing was carried out using peripheral blood. The rearrangement joins TRBV1 to TRBJ2-1; TRBD2 reflects the table's D call only, with no check against the DNA. TRBV1 counts as a pseudogene. The receptor's source is a human donor in a cohort sampled during active COVID-19. In nucleotides, the CDR3 is TGCACCAGCAGCCAAGGGACTAGCGGGAGGGCCGGAGGGGAGCAGTTCTTC. Its protein is CTSSQGTSGRAGGEQFF.